The 10 T cell receptor beta chains reported below all come from one sample, sequenced in a study of response to subunit inactivated influenza vaccine. TCRdb reprocessed the RT-PCR reads via MiXCR and lists one record per CDR3 protein. The sample includes about 190,000 distinct CDR3 sequences, approximately 15% of them seen just once. Sequencing used CD8+ T cells sorted from PBMCs, obtained roughly 5 days after vaccination. The source is a middle-aged man who received an inactivated influenza vaccine.

This clonotype was observed at least ten times. The rearrangement uses TRBV7-9 and TRBJ2-7, with D perhaps TRBD1 or TRBD2 (5 bases each). The V and J ends lost 4 bases and 0 bases respectively, with 10 bases between them. The CDR3 consists of 14 residues. CDR1 is SEHNR, CDR2 FQNEAQ, per germline (reference sequence). CDR3 bases: TGTGCCAGCAGCTCCGGGACGGCCTCCTACGAGCAGTACTTC. Translated: CASSSGTASYEQYF.

The J gene is TRBJ2-3, the V gene TRBV7-8; a possible D gene is TRBD1 (5 bases). V lost 6 bases, J lost 2 bases, and 12 bases lay in between. The CDR3 contains 14 residues. Germline V gene lookup returns CDR1 SGHVS and CDR2 FQNEAQ. CDR3 loop: CASRSTVLTDTQYF. The CDR3 coding sequence is TGTGCCAGCAGATCGACAGTTCTCACAGATACGCAGTATTTT.

In its sample, this clonotype was seen many times. CDR3 DNA: TGTGCCACCAGCGGGACGGGAGTCCAAGAGACCCAGTACTTC. It is translated as CATSGTGVQETQYF. The rearrangement uses TRBV24-1 and TRBJ2-5; perhaps TRBD2 as D (6 bases). V was cut by 7 bases and J by 1 base, with 12 bases left in between. The CDR3 is made up of 14 amino acids. The germline V gene encodes CDR1 KGHDR and CDR2 SFDVKD.

The chain employs TRBV6-4 and TRBJ1-1; 8 bases are a match to TRBD1. The ends lost 0 bases at V and 1 base at J; junction bases unmatched: 1. CDR1 and CDR2 (germline): MRHNA, SNTAGT. The CDR3 extends over 15 amino acids. The CDR3 spells CASSDSTGGNTEAFF. The CDR3 bases are TGTGCCAGCAGTGACTCTACAGGGGGGAACACTGAAGCTTTCTTT.

The sample holds a few counts of this clonotype. This chain joins TRBV7-6 and TRBJ2-2, with 11 bases fitting TRBD1. Germline V gene sequence: CDR1 SGHVS, CDR2 FNYEAQ. V lost 5 bases to trimming and J lost 7 bases; unmatched junction nucleotides: 6. The CDR3 has 15 residues. CDR3 amino acids: CASSPGTGGVGELFF. The CDR3 DNA is TGTGCCAGCAGCCCCGGGACAGGGGGTGTCGGGGAGCTGTTTTTT.

This clonotype was seen many times. This chain uses TRBV5-1 with TRBJ2-2; D call uncertain. This CDR3 region has 14 residues. V was shortened by 3 bases and J by 5 bases, with 11 bases between the two germline ends. CDR1 and CDR2 from the germline V gene are SGHRS and YFSETQ. The CDR3 loop reads CASSSHVWTGELFF. DNA of the CDR3: TGCGCCAGCAGCTCTCACGTGTGGACCGGGGAGCTGTTTTTT.

The chain is built from TRBV7-8 and TRBJ2-1, with 9 nucleotides matching TRBD1. CDR3 length: 15 amino acids. Losses at the gene ends were 1 base for V and 7 bases for J; bases not matched to a gene: 5. Germline CDR1 reads SGHVS; CDR2 reads FQNEAQ. This CDR3 is CASSLDHRGRNEQFF. The CDR3 bases are TGTGCCAGCAGCTTAGATCACAGGGGGCGTAATGAGCAGTTCTTC.

The chain couples TRBV19 to TRBJ2-2; D is unresolved. V was shortened by 8 bases and J by 0 bases, with 10 bases between the two germline ends. Germline loops: CDR1 LNHDA, CDR2 SQIVND (reference sequence). The CDR3 runs to 14 residues. CDR3 amino acids: CASEASANTGELFF. CDR3 DNA sequence: TGTGCCAGTGAGGCCAGCGCGAACACCGGGGAGCTGTTTTTT.

The V and J genes are TRBV15 and TRBJ2-1, with unresolved D. V was shortened by 1 base and J by 4 bases, with 14 bases between the two germline ends. Per germline, CDR1 LNHNV and CDR2 YYDKDF (reference sequence). The CDR3 has 16 amino acids. The CDR3 coding sequence is TGTGCCACCAGCAGAGTCCCAGCCAAAGATTACAATGAGCAGTTCTTC. Amino acid sequence: CATSRVPAKDYNEQFF.

CDR3 protein: CSVQLRGQGYEQYF. The CDR3 coding sequence is TGCAGCGTCCAACTCAGGGGACAGGGGTACGAGCAGTACTTC. The gene calls are TRBV29-1 and TRBJ2-7; the match to TRBD1 covers 10 bases. V shed 6 bases and J 4 bases; nucleotides not matched to a gene: 9. Germline-derived CDR1 and CDR2 are SQVTM and ANQGSEA. The length of the CDR3 is 14 residues.